This TCR delta chain was retrieved from a study of gamma-delta T cells after stem cell transplantation. CDR3 length: 22 amino acids. Unmatched junction bases numbered 22, after V lost 0 bases and J lost 5 bases. Germline V gene sequence: CDR1 TSWWSYY, CDR2 QGS. TCRdb re-called the RT-PCR reads through CATT. Of around 1,700 delta-chain clones listed, 45% are singletons. Sequencing was done on a sample of gamma-delta T cells. This receptor was identified in a human donor. It is not recorded whose cells these are; they may come from a transplant donor. V usage is TRDV1 and J usage is TRDJ1; 12 bases match TRDD3. The CDR3 DNA reads as TGTGCTCTTGGGGAACTCGGCCTTCCTATTGTTCTGGGGGATACGGCGTGGGATAAACTCATCTTT. Protein product: CALGELGLPIVLGDTAWDKLIF.